This entry lists 17 T cell receptor beta chains sequenced from one sample in a study of blood T cell repertoires in COVID-19. Produced via immunoSEQ multiplex PCR; TCRdb's table is partial and in-frame only. The table has around 190,000 clones, roughly 86% seen once. Sequenced material: PBMCs or T cells enriched from blood (not recorded which). These TCRs come from a man in his forties with acute COVID-19.

A single count supports this clone. The chain joins TRBV29-1 to TRBJ1-1; D perhaps matches TRBD1 (5 bases). V was trimmed by 7 bases and J by 2 bases, leaving 14 bases between them. The CDR3 contains 13 residues. Germline CDR1 and CDR2: SQVTM and ANQGSEA. As DNA, the CDR3 is TGCAGCGCGAAGGCAGGGCCCAACACTGAAGCTTTCTTT. This encodes CSAKAGPNTEAFF.

This chain links TRBV11-1 with TRBJ2-1; the D gene is possibly TRBD2 (6 bases). Germline V gives CDR1 SGHAT, CDR2 FQDESV (reference sequence). V was shortened by 5 bases and J by 0 bases, with 14 bases between the two germline ends. The CDR3 extends over 16 amino acids. The chain's CDR3 is CASSPTGRASYNEQFF. The CDR3 DNA sequence: TGTGCCAGCAGCCCTACCGGGAGAGCCTCCTACAATGAGCAGTTCTTC.

The chain links TRBV3-1 (or the pseudogene TRBV3-2) to TRBJ2-7; D might be TRBD1 (5 bases). This CDR3 contains 15 residues. Germline V lookup: CDR1 LGHDT, CDR2 YNNKEL (reference sequence). Trimming took off 5 bases at V and 3 bases at J, with 17 bases between the two ends. This CDR3 is CASSLQPRVYYEQYF. As DNA, the CDR3 is TGTGCCAGCAGCTTACAGCCCAGGGTCTACTACGAGCAGTACTTC.

The chain couples TRBV6-5 to TRBJ1-6; weak D call: TRBD1 (6 bases). The CDR3 covers 15 residues. Germline CDR1 and CDR2: MNHEY and SVGAGI. CDR3 bases: TGTGCGAGCTCCATTGCAGGGGAATTTAATTCACCCCTCCACTTT. Translated: CASSIAGEFNSPLHF.

The chain is built from TRBV3-1 (or the pseudogene TRBV3-2) and TRBJ2-7; possible D gene TRBD1, 5 bases. Germline V CDR1 and CDR2: LGHDT, YNNKEL (reference sequence). This CDR3 has 14 residues. The V end lost 3 bases, the J end lost 4 bases, and 13 bases lay between the germline ends. The CDR3 loop reads CASSQATARYEQYF. The CDR3 nucleotides are TGTGCCAGCAGCCAGGCGACAGCCAGATACGAGCAGTACTTC.

The chain recombines TRBV7-8 with TRBJ2-3; D might be TRBD1 (5 bases). The CDR3 runs to 13 residues. Germline-derived CDR1 and CDR2 are SGHVS and FQNEAQ. V was cut by 3 bases and J by 4 bases, with 8 bases left in between. CDR3 protein: CASSFRVADTQYF. CDR3 coding DNA: TGTGCCAGCAGCTTCAGGGTCGCAGATACGCAGTATTTT.

This sequence joins TRBV19 and TRBJ2-7; TRBD2 aligns across 9 bases. This CDR3 comprises 14 residues. V lost 5 bases and J lost 0; bases outside the gene matches: 2. Germline loops: CDR1 LNHDA, CDR2 SQIVND (reference sequence). The CDR3 DNA reads TGTGCCAGTAGTCTAGCGGGAAACTCCTACGAGCAGTACTTC. Its translation is CASSLAGNSYEQYF.

The V call is TRBV27, the J call TRBJ2-2; D is undetermined. This CDR3 is built from 14 residues. The ends were cut back, 6 bases at V and 6 bases at J, with 14 bases in the middle. Germline loops: CDR1 MNHEY, CDR2 SMNVEV (reference sequence). The CDR3 region is CASSPVNGAGELFF. Written as DNA, the CDR3 is TGTGCCAGCAGCCCCGTAAACGGTGCCGGGGAGCTGTTTTTT.

The chain has TRBV24-1 and TRBJ2-7; a possible D gene is TRBD1 (6 bases). The CDR3 is 15 amino acids. CDR1 and CDR2 from the germline V gene are KGHDR and SFDVKD. With 9 bases removed from V and 2 bases from J, the gap between germline ends came to 19 bases. The CDR3 nucleotides are TGTGCCACCCCTACTGCCCAGGGGCGGGCCTACGAGCAGTACTTC. Translating it yields CATPTAQGRAYEQYF.

The chain is built from TRBV7-9 and TRBJ2-1, with 10 bases lining up with TRBD2. Germline loops: CDR1 SEHNR, CDR2 FQNEAQ (reference sequence). The CDR3 covers 18 residues. The trim removed 7 bases at V and 4 bases at J, leaving 16 bases unmatched. The CDR3 protein is CASIAVGTGLAVYNEQFF. Written as DNA, the CDR3 is TGTGCCAGCATCGCGGTGGGTACTGGACTAGCGGTTTACAATGAGCAGTTCTTC.

The chain is built from TRBV6-5 and TRBJ1-5; TRBD1 aligns across 8 bases. This CDR3 contains 14 residues. V was pared by 5 bases and J by 8 bases, with 8 bases of the junction left unmatched. Germline V lookup: CDR1 MNHEY, CDR2 SVGAGI. The CDR3 here is CASSRQGANEPQHF. CDR3 DNA sequence: TGTGCCAGCAGTCGCCAGGGGGCAAACGAGCCCCAGCATTTT.

This clone was counted between two and nine times. The CDR3 DNA follows: TGTGCCAGTAGCTGGGCGGGAAACTACAATGAGCAGTTCTTC. It is translated as CASSWAGNYNEQFF. The gene calls are TRBV19 and TRBJ2-1; D is possibly TRBD2 (6 bases). V was cut by 6 bases and J by 3 bases, with 12 bases left in between. This CDR3 has 14 residues. Per the germline V gene, CDR1 is LNHDA and CDR2 is SQIVND (reference sequence).

The chain is built from TRBV19 and TRBJ1-2, with D tentatively TRBD1 (6 bases). V was clipped by 7 bases and J by 2 bases, with 14 bases between them. The germline gives CDR1 LNHDA, CDR2 SQIVND (reference sequence). This CDR3 comprises 14 residues. The CDR3 region is CASTPMDRNYGYTF. CDR3 sequence (DNA): TGTGCCAGTACCCCCATGGACAGAAACTATGGCTACACCTTC.

This chain joins TRBV6-1 and TRBJ1-3; D remains unclear. Germline V gene sequence: CDR1 MNHNS, CDR2 SASEGT. This CDR3 is 16 amino acids long. The V gene lost 3 bases and the J gene lost 0 bases, with 12 bases spanning the gap. The CDR3 loop is CASSEVFGFSGNTIYF. In DNA, the CDR3 is TGTGCCAGCAGTGAGGTTTTCGGGTTCTCTGGAAACACCATATATTTT.

Only one count was recorded for this clone. This same CDR3 is encoded by further DNA sequences in the sample. The CDR3 region is CAWSVQASYEQYF. CDR3 DNA sequence: TGTGCCTGGAGTGTACAGGCATCCTACGAGCAGTACTTC. The V and J genes are TRBV30 and TRBJ2-7; the D gene is possibly TRBD1 (5 bases). CDR1 is GTSNPN and CDR2 is SVGIG in the germline V gene (reference sequence). V dropped 0 bases and J dropped 1 base, with 7 bases sitting between them. The CDR3 extends over 13 amino acids.

The CDR3 spells CASIENTGELFF. As DNA, the CDR3 is TGTGCCAGCATAGAGAACACCGGGGAGCTGTTTTTT. The V and J genes are TRBV28 and TRBJ2-2; D uncertain. Germline loops: CDR1 MDHEN, CDR2 SYDVKM. CDR3 size: 12 residues. V lost 7 bases, J lost 1 base, and 4 bases lay in between.

Only a few counts were recorded for this clone. V and J are TRBV7-8 and TRBJ1-1; 9 bases line up with TRBD1. The CDR3 is 15 amino acids. V shed 5 bases and J 1 base; nucleotides not matched to a gene: 5. Germline V gene sequence: CDR1 SGHVS, CDR2 FQNEAQ. This CDR3 is CASSPLGQGNTEAFF. DNA for the CDR3: TGTGCCAGCAGCCCCCTGGGACAGGGGAACACTGAAGCTTTCTTT.